This T cell receptor (beta chain) derives from a study of cytomegalovirus exposure and HLA in healthy donors (dated by TCRdb to about 2017). General notes on the study: In an earlier analysis of roughly 500 of the donors, about 270 Gb of sequence data and about 110 million unique TCR beta sequences from 150 million to 200 million T cells were reported. Typing coverage differed by locus: A, B, C, DRB1 and DQB1 were typed in roughly 620-630 donors, DQA1 in 500 to 550, DPA1 in 606, and DPB1 in 450 to 490. Class I and class II HLA loci were covered by the typing at four-digit resolution. An early release covering about 600 HLA-typed donors comprised about 290 gigabases of sequencing data and approximately 85 million unique TCR sequences. An earlier analysis of 500 to 650 of the donors applied high-throughput TCR beta sequencing to assess whether each TCR beta V gene segment acted as functional or pseudogenic. The genetic ancestry cluster associated with self-reported Caucasian donors included around 76% of the approximately 400 genotyped donors. Rather than using new phenotypic data, the later analysis identified candidate immune exposures from TCR beta sequences and from how often those sequences occurred across donors. Besides the first cohort of more than 650 subjects, a separate validation cohort made up of roughly 120 different subjects was used. A later genetic analysis used genome-wide SNP genotypes for about 60% of the roughly 700 donors, treating that subset as a discovery cohort. Roughly five DR-DQ haplotypes were handled as single units for association and clustering, since linkage in the cohort was strong. The study profiled the T cell repertoires of 666 subjects by immunosequencing and related them to cytomegalovirus serostatus. Across around 400 genotyped donors of the cohort, an average of approximately 240,000 unique TCR beta nucleotide sequences per donor were sequenced, and roughly a sixth of those sequences were non-productive. A later analysis re-analyzed previously published TCR beta repertoires from roughly 690 donors and added high-resolution HLA genotyping to study TCR occurrence patterns. The study was designed to test whether signatures of past pathogen exposure could be identified by cataloging public T cell receptors. Every repertoire in the discovery cohort had been generated on one and the same sequencing platform. High-throughput TCR immunosequencing, statistical association of individual TCRs with disease status, and machine learning were combined to predict cytomegalovirus infection status. Donor age, sex, ethnicity and CMV serostatus were collected together with the repertoire data. General conclusions and limits of the study: V-gene and J-gene trimming of TCR beta chains was associated with a missense DCLRE1C variant in a later genetic analysis, and the association was replicated in an independent cohort. Around 16 rarely observed V segments, including chromosome 9 orphons, were excluded from the earlier analysis of almost 600 of the donors because counts were too low. Assigning TCR associations to individual alleles was difficult when HLA alleles, especially DR and DQ, strongly co-occurred. Most TCR sequences were observed very rarely across donors, whereas some public TCRs were present in many individuals. A total of 150 to 200 TCR beta chains were listed by the study as associated with cytomegalovirus. At a false discovery rate of 0.05, a later analysis linked 15,000 to 20,000 TCR beta sequences to specific HLA alleles. Only TCR beta chains were sequenced in this cohort, and the absence of alpha or paired-chain data limited detectable features. A further reported finding was that TCR beta sequences accurately predicted the HLA-A and HLA-B alleles for most subjects in the first cohort. According to a later analysis, TCR association rates differed among HLA loci, with DRB1 alleles showing the most associated TCRs and HLA-C alleles showing the fewest. In a later analysis, HLA-associated TCR beta chains were found to be more clonally expanded and to have lower generation probabilities than equally common non-associated chains. A later analysis found that most CMV-associated TCR beta chains appeared HLA-restricted, with HLA associations seemingly driven largely by CMV exposure. A cluster of highly shared sequence variants was judged likely to represent a technical artifact of the sequencing pipeline. In a later analysis, several top co-occurrence clusters were reported to appear linked to parvovirus B19, influenza, CMV and Epstein-Barr virus. An earlier analysis of approximately 590 of the donors showed that most TCR beta V segments appeared in productive rearrangements either about 90% or about 30% of the time, which broadly matched IMGT annotations. A few of the identified cytomegalovirus-associated TCR beta chains were confirmed in vitro to be specific for cytomegalovirus antigens. Because HLA typing was missing for some donors at each locus, association tests included only the typed subset. CMV serostatus was the only immune exposure information available for the cohort. A later genetic analysis reported fewer N-insertions in productive TCRs among donors in an Asian-associated ancestry cluster than the roughly 670-donor mean. The authors suggested that the approach could potentially be generalized to other disease states and immunological phenotypes. The classifier was reported to diagnose cytomegalovirus status with high specificity and sensitivity in both the original and validation cohorts. Roughly uniform sequencing depth across donors was assumed in presence/absence analyses, although this assumption may not hold. Linkage disequilibrium might explain the correlated functional status among segregating V segments, but an unknown experimental factor could not be excluded.

The count of this clone is one. The antigen it recognizes is unknown. No base qualities exist here, and no much larger clone lies one base off it. The cohort comprised some 730 healthy bone marrow donors. All cohort members were sampled while nominally healthy, although unrecorded immune exposures were likely present. The donor was CMV seronegative and was included in the group of a few hundred seronegative cohort members. A peripheral blood sample was provided by each donor, and peripheral blood mononuclear cells were used for TCR beta sequencing. Genomic DNA extraction from the blood cell samples was performed with the Qiagen DNeasy Blood Extraction Kit. Receptor libraries were prepared by the immunoSEQ multiplex PCR assay. The multiplex PCR relied on a mix of 60 forward primers for TCR Vbeta segments and 13 reverse primers for TCR Jbeta segments. A multiplex PCR assay on genomic DNA amplified the CDR3 region of rearranged TCR beta genes. Amplified TCR beta libraries were sequenced as 87-base-pair reads on the Illumina HiSeq System. As for how the authors treated the data: A later analysis counted 65 million to 90 million unique TCR beta chains across the 670 or so repertoires, and some 11 million of these chains were shared by at least two donors. Raw reads were error-corrected and collapsed into unique sequences with a nearest-neighbor algorithm that merged closely related sequences to remove PCR and sequencing errors. Alignment of CDR3 sequences to IMGT reference sequences was used to assign V, D and J gene segments. For a sequence to be retained, a match of at least six nucleotides was required to both a V gene segment and a J gene segment. A rearrangement was called productive if the CDR3 had no stop codons and remained in frame with V and J, and every other rearrangement was called non-productive. Following IMGT convention, CDR3 was defined as the stretch from the second conserved V-encoded cysteine to the conserved J-encoded phenylalanine. The earlier analysis of 500 to 650 of the donors excluded any sequence lacking an unambiguous match to a single V gene segment. An earlier analysis of a few hundred of the donors called V segments functional above 56.7% productive rearrangements and segregating when the between-donor standard deviation exceeded 5%. A statistical classification framework was built for diagnosing cytomegalovirus status from the catalog of TCR beta chain sequences. V and J gene assignment, in a later analysis, came from comparing TCR nucleotide sequences with IMGT/GENE-DB human TR gene sequences. The TCRdist pipeline was used in a later analysis to assign CDR3 sequences and most-parsimonious VDJ recombination scenarios. In a later analysis, each TCR beta chain was defined by its CDR3 amino acid sequence together with its V-gene family, and reads lacking a unique V-gene family were excluded. To address suspected cross-contamination and a sequencing artifact, a later analysis removed 450 to 700 highly shared, low-generation-probability nucleotide sequences. In a later analysis, a clonal expansion index was calculated for each public chain from normalized within-repertoire ranks of inferred template counts. Generation probabilities in a later analysis came from a VDJ recombination model fitted to out-of-frame rearrangements, and those results were checked against IGoR. In a later analysis, hypergeometric tests were used to score TCR-TCR, TCR-HLA and TCR-CMV co-occurrence, with a repertoire-size bias correction applied to TCR pairs. To estimate false discovery rates, a later analysis permuted the HLA or CMV assignments 20 times. A later analysis grouped co-occurring TCRs with DBSCAN, adding TCRdist sequence similarity when clustering within HLA-allele-positive subsets. Co-occurrence clustering excluded repertoires with fewer than 30,000 or more than 120,000 public chains, plus five with anomalous nucleotide sharing. Drawn from immuneACCESS, this table holds only the in-frame rearrangements with V and J called that TCRdb kept. Clones are partly lost; checked studies trace under half to an unresolved V gene and leave the rest unexplained. V, J and clone size were drawn from that table, and D and trimming were deduced from the DNA. The sample includes 150,000 to 200,000 clones, with approximately 84% observed a single time. Approximately 0.26% of the sample comes from the top ten.

Source material: PBMCs. This clonotype was sampled from a boy between 10 and 17 years old in good health and CMV-seronegative.

The CDR3 is CATCQGGNQPQHF. DNA sequence: TGTGCCACCTGTCAGGGCGGCAATCAGCCCCAGCATTTT. Recombination connected TRBV15 to TRBJ1-5, with TRBD1 tentatively as D gene (5 bases match). CDR1 and CDR2 were assigned from the germline V gene (reference sequence) as LNHNV and YYDKDF. The CDR3 goes from the cysteine to the phenylalanine over 13 residues. Only the CDR3 part of the read is kept: 39 bases, read in frame from the first base. V was cut back by 8 bases and J by 2 bases, leaving a gap of 10 bases between them.